This T cell receptor (beta chain) was recovered during a study of blood T cell repertoires in COVID-19. Study-level information: The analysed material was cDNA or gDNA that came from T cells, B-cell-depleted T cells, or PBMCs.

Profiled with immunoSEQ multiplex PCR; TCRdb holds only in-frame clones, not every one. This table has around 88,000 clones, over 70% appearing once. V gave up 2 bases and J gave up 4 bases; unmatched junction bases: 8. The germline V gene encodes CDR1 SGHDT and CDR2 YYEEEE. This CDR3 is built from 15 residues. Sequencing was done on a sample of peripheral blood. The clonotype comes from a man aged 50 to 60 who had recovered from COVID-19. V is TRBV5-6 and J is TRBJ2-5, with 7 nucleotides matching TRBD1. DNA for the CDR3: TGTGCCAGCAGCTTACTGACAGGGTTGGCAGAGACCCAGTACTTC. Its translation: CASSLLTGLAETQYF. Complete variable domain (other parts from reference TRBV5-6 and TRBJ2-5): DAGVTQSPTHLIKTRGQQVTLRCSPKSGHDTVSWYQQALGQGPQFIFQYYEEEERQRGNFPDRFSGHQFPNYSSELNVNALLLGDSALYLCASSLLTGLAETQYFGPGTRLLVL.